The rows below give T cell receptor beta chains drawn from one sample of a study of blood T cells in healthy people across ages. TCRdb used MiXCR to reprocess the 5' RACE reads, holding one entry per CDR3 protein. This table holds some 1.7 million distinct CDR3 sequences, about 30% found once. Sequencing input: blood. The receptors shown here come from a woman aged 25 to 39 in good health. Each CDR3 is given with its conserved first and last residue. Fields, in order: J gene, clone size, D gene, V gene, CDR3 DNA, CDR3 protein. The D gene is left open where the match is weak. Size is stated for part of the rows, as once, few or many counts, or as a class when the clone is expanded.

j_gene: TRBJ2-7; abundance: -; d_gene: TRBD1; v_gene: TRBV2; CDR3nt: TGTGCCAGCGCGGGATCCGGGACAGGGGTGGCCTACGAGCAGTACTTC; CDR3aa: CASAGSGTGVAYEQYF
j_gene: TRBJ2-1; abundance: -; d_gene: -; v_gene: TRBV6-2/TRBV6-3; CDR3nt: TGTGCCAGCAGCCTACGGATCTTCAATGAGCAGTTCTTC; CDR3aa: CASSLRIFNEQFF
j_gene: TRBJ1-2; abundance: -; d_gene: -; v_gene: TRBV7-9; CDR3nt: TGTGCCAGCAGCTCCGGGGGGGAAATTTTCTATGGCTACACCTTC; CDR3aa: CASSSGGEIFYGYTF
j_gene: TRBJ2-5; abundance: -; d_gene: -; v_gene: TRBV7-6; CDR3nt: TGTGCCAGCAGCTTGGGGGGAGGCGTTAAAGAGACCCAGTACTTC; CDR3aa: CASSLGGGVKETQYF
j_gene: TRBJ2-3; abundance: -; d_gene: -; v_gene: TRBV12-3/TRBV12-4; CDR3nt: TGTGCCAGCAGTGGGTCCAGGGGGGCCGTAACGCAGTATTTT; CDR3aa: CASSGSRGAVTQYF
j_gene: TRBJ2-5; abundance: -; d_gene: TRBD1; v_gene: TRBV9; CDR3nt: TGTGCCAGCAACCTACAGGGGGCCGGCGAGACCCAGTACTTC; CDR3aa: CASNLQGAGETQYF
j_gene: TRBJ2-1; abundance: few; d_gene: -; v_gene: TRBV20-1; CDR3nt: TGCAGTGCTAACGAAGCAAGCTCCTACAATGAGCAGTTCTTC; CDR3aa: CSANEASSYNEQFF
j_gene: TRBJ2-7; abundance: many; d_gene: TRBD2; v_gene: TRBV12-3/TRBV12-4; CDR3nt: TGTGCCAGCAGTACACCCGGGACTAGCGGGGTCACGGCGGGCGAGCAGTACTTC; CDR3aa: CASSTPGTSGVTAGEQYF
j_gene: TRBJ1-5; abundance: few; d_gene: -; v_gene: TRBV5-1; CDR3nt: TGCGCCAGCAGCTCACGTGCGGGGAATCAGCCCCAGCATTTT; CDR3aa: CASSSRAGNQPQHF
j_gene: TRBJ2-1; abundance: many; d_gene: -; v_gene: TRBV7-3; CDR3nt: TGTGCCAGCAGCTTTGGACAAAACAATGAGCAGTTCTTC; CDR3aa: CASSFGQNNEQFF
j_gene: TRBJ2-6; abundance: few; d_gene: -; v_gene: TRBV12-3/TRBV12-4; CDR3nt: TGTGCCAGCAGGGAAAGAGGGGGGTCTGGGGCCAACGTCCTGACTTTC; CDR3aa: CASRERGGSGANVLTF
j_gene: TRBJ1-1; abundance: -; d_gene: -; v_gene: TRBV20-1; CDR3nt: TGCAGTGCTAGAGATCAAAGGGGGAACACTGAAGCTTTCTTT; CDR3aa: CSARDQRGNTEAFF
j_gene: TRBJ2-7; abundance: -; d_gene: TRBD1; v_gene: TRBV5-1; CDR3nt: TGCGCCAGCAGCTGGCCGGGACAGGGGGGCGAGCAGTACTTC; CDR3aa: CASSWPGQGGEQYF
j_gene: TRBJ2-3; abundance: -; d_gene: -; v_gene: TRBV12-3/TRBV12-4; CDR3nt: TGTGCCAGCAGTTGGCAGAACGGGGATACGCAGTATTTT; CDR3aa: CASSWQNGDTQYF
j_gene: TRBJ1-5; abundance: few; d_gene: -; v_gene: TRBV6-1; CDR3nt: TGTGCCAGCAGTGAAAATCCGGATAACGACCAGCCCCAGCATTTT; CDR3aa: CASSENPDNDQPQHF
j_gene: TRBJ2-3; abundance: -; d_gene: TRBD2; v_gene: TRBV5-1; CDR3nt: TGCGCCAGCAGCTTGGGAGGGGTGCGGGAGGATACGCAGTATTTT; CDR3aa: CASSLGGVREDTQYF
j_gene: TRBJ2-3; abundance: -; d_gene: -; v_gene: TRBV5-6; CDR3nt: TGTGCCAGCAGCCGAAGACAGACTTACACAGATACGCAGTATTTT; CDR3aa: CASSRRQTYTDTQYF
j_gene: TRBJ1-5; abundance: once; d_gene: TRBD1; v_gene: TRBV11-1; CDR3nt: TGTGCCAGAAAAATGAGGGACAGGGGGTCCAATCAGACCCAGCATTTT; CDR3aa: CARKMRDRGSNQTQHF
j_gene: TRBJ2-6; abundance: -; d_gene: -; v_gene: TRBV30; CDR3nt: TGTGCCTGGAGTTATAGACACGGAGGGGCCAACGTCCTGACTTTC; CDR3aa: CAWSYRHGGANVLTF
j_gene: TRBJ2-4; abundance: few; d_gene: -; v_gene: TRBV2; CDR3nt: TGTGCCAGCAGTGAATCGCGGGGAAGTACGGACATTCAGTACTTC; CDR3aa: CASSESRGSTDIQYF
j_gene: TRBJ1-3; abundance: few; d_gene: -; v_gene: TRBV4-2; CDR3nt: TGTGCCAGCAGCCAAGGAGGGGACGGACGCTCTGGAAACACCATATATTTT; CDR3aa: CASSQGGDGRSGNTIYF
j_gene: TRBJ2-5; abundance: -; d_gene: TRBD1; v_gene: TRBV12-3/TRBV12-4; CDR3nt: TGTGCCAGCAGTCCTCGGACAGGGGGCAAGGGGACCCAGTACTTC; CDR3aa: CASSPRTGGKGTQYF
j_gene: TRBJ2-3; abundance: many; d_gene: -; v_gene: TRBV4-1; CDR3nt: TGCGCCAGCAGCCAAGTCTTGGATACGCAGTATTTT; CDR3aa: CASSQVLDTQYF
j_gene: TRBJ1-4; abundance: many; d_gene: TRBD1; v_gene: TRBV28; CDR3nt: TGTGCCAGCAGTCGACCACCCGGGACAGGGAATGAAAAACTGTTTTTT; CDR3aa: CASSRPPGTGNEKLFF
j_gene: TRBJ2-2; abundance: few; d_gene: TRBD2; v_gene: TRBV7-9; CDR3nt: TGTGCCAGCAGCTTAGGGACTAGCGGGAGAAACACCGGGGAGCTGTTTTTT; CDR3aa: CASSLGTSGRNTGELFF
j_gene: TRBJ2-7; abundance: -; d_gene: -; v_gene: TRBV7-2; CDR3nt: TGTGCCAGCAGCCGAGGGACGCTAGGGGAGCAGTACTTC; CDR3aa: CASSRGTLGEQYF
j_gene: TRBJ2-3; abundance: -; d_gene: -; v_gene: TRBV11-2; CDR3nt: TGTGCCAGCAGCCCGATACTAGCAGATACGCAGTATTTT; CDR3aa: CASSPILADTQYF
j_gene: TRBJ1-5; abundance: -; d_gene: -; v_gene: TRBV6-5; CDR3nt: TGTGCCAGCAGTTACTCTACGGCCAGGCTGTATAGCAATCAGCCCCAGCATTTT; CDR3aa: CASSYSTARLYSNQPQHF
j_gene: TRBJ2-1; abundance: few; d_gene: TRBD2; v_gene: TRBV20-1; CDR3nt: TGCAGTGCAGAGACTCGGACTAGCGGTTACAATGAGCAGTTCTTC; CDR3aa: CSAETRTSGYNEQFF
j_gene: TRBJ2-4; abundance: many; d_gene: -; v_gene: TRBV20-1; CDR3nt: TGCAGTGCTAGTTACAGCGACATTCAGTACTTC; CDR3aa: CSASYSDIQYF
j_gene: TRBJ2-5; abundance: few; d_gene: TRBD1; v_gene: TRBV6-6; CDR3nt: TGTGCCAGCAGCCGCCCGGGACAGGGCCCGGGGACCCAGTACTTC; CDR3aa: CASSRPGQGPGTQYF
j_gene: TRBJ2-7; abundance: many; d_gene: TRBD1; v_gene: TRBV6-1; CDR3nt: TGTGCCAGCAGACTCCGGACAGGGGGCTCGTACGAGCAGTACTTC; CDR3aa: CASRLRTGGSYEQYF